The 30 T cell receptor beta chains presented below share a single source sample, sequenced in a study of cytomegalovirus exposure and HLA in healthy donors. The study ran its PCR with 60 Vbeta and 13 Jbeta primers. Only in-frame clones appear in the TCRdb table, and some are missing; sequencing was by immunoSEQ multiplex PCR. Altogether about 130,000 clones are present, roughly 82% being singletons, with the ten largest covering 4% to 5%. Sequencing was performed on PBMCs. The receptors derive from a male donor in good health and CMV-seropositive.

For this clone: The junction shows a germline mismatch at one end, possibly a read error. This chain connects TRBV5-1 to TRBJ2-3, with a possible D match to TRBD2 (6 bases). Germline V gene lookup returns CDR1 SGHRS and CDR2 YFSETQ. The CDR3 spans 15 residues. This CDR3 reads CASSPGLSSIDTQYF. CDR3 nucleotides: TGCGCCAGCAGCCCGGGACTTTCTAGCATAGATACGCAGTATTTT. The complete variable domain, with remaining parts taken from reference TRBV5-1 and TRBJ2-3, reads KAGVTQTPRYLIKTRGQQVTLSCSPISGHRSVSWYQQTPGQGLQFLFEYFSETQRNKGNFPGRFSGRQFSNSRSEMNVSTLELGDSALYLCASSPGLSSIDTQYFGPGTRLTVL.

The chain combines TRBV2 with TRBJ2-5; 13 bases agree with TRBD2. After removal of 7 bases from V and 5 bases from J, the junction contained 4 bases not matched to a gene. The CDR3 is 14 amino acids. Germline CDR1 reads SNHLY; CDR2 reads FYNNEI. The CDR3 reads CASNGLAGAETQYF. CDR3 bases: TGTGCCAGCAACGGACTAGCGGGAGCTGAGACCCAGTACTTC.

To note about this clone: Germline is not matched at one junction end, which may reflect a read error. The chain employs TRBV7-9 and TRBJ2-6, with D perhaps TRBD2 (6 bases). CDR1 is SEHNR, CDR2 FQNEAQ, per germline (reference sequence). The CDR3 covers 14 residues. The CDR3, as DNA: TGTTCCAGCTTCGGGGGCTCTGGGGCCAACGTCCTGACTTTC. Its translation: CSSFGGSGANVLTF. The full variable domain, with the rest looked up from reference TRBV7-9 and TRBJ2-6, is DTGVSQNPRHKITKRGQNVTFRCDPISEHNRLYWYRQTLGQGPEFLTYFQNEAQLEKSRLLSDRFSAERPKGSFSTLEIQRTEQGDSAMYLCSSFGGSGANVLTFGAGSRLTVL.

The chain joins TRBV7-9 to TRBJ2-7, with TRBD1 as a possible D gene (8 bases). This CDR3 spans 15 amino acids. Germline V CDR1 and CDR2: SEHNR, FQNEAQ (reference sequence). V lost 5 bases, J lost 5 bases, and 19 bases lay in between. CDR3: CASSAQQGGIHEQYF. The CDR3 DNA reads TGTGCCAGCAGCGCCCAACAGGGGGGGATTCACGAGCAGTACTTC.

Regarding this clone: A junction end diverges from the germline sequence, so it may reflect a read error. The rearrangement links TRBV2 to TRBJ2-3; TRBD1 aligns across 7 bases. The CDR3 spans 14 residues. Germline CDR1 SNHLY, CDR2 FYNNEI. Here the CDR3 DNA reads TGTGCCAGCAGTGGACAGGGTAGCACAGATGCGCAGTATTTT. Its protein is CASSGQGSTDAQYF.

The chain links TRBV4-1 to TRBJ2-6; 10 nucleotides align to TRBD1. Germline V gives CDR1 MGHRA, CDR2 YSYEKL. There are 16 residues in the CDR3. J was trimmed by 7 bases and V by 3 bases; bases with no gene match: 6. DNA for the CDR3: TGCGCCAGCAGCCACCAGGGACAGGGGAGAGCCAACGTCCTGACTTTC. Residues: CASSHQGQGRANVLTF.

The V and J genes are TRBV30 and TRBJ2-1; D might be TRBD1 (6 bases). The CDR3 has 13 residues. Germline V gene data show CDR1 as GTSNPN and CDR2 as SVGIG (reference sequence). Trimming took off 5 bases at V and 7 bases at J, with 15 bases between the two ends. CDR3 sequence reads: CAWAPGTNNEQFF. The DNA for the CDR3 is TGTGCCTGGGCCCCCGGGACAAATAATGAGCAGTTCTTC.

This clone was detected a few times. V gene TRBV28 combines with J gene TRBJ2-7; D not resolved. The germline gives CDR1 MDHEN, CDR2 SYDVKM. Deletions cut 0 bases from V and 0 bases from J, with 6 bases between. The CDR3 runs to 14 residues. The CDR3 coding sequence is TGTGCCAGCAGTTTATGGGCAACCTCCTACGAGCAGTACTTC. Translating gives CASSLWATSYEQYF.

This chain links TRBV6-5 with TRBJ2-2, with D perhaps matching TRBD2 (6 bases). V was trimmed by 6 bases and J by 2 bases, leaving 13 bases between them. CDR1 is MNHEY, CDR2 SVGAGI, per germline. CDR3 length: 15 amino acids. CDR3 DNA: TGTGCCAGCAGATACGGGGACTCCAACACCGGGGAGCTGTTTTTT. Translating gives CASRYGDSNTGELFF.

This chain links TRBV6-5 with TRBJ1-1; TRBD1 aligns across 7 bases. The CDR3 spans 14 residues. Trimming cost V 5 bases and J 3 bases; bases outside gene matches: 6. Germline CDR1 is MNHEY and CDR2 is SVGAGI. DNA for the CDR3: TGTGCCAGCAGTGAAATACAGGGGTACACTGAAGCTTTCTTT. It codes for CASSEIQGYTEAFF.

This clone was found once. V usage is TRBV5-6 and J usage is TRBJ2-5; D unresolved. V lost 1 base and J 5 bases, leaving 9 bases between the germline ends. Per germline, CDR1 SGHDT and CDR2 YYEEEE. CDR3 size: 13 residues. The CDR3 protein is CASSLPVQETQYF. As DNA, the CDR3 is TGTGCCAGCAGCTTGCCCGTTCAGGAGACCCAGTACTTC.

To note about this clone: Sequence at one end of the junction differs from germline and may be a read error. The sample has other DNA sequences that encode this CDR3 too. The V and J genes are TRBV6-5 and TRBJ1-1, with 7 bases aligning to TRBD1. Germline loops: CDR1 MNHEY, CDR2 SVGAGI. CDR3 size: 14 residues. The CDR3 bases are TGCGCCAGCAGTTCCAGTGACAGGGTTACTGAAGCTTTCTTT. Residues: CASSSSDRVTEAFF.

This clone was picked up a small number of times. This chain joins TRBV5-6 and TRBJ2-7; D uncertain. V gave up 1 base and J gave up 3 bases, with 5 bases separating them. The CDR3 consists of 12 residues. The V gene's germline CDR1 is SGHDT and CDR2 YYEEEE. This chain's CDR3 is CASSLWSYEQYF. The DNA for the CDR3 is TGTGCCAGCAGCTTGTGGAGCTACGAGCAGTACTTC.

The V call is TRBV19, the J call TRBJ2-6, with 8 bases that match TRBD1. The CDR3 totals 16 residues. J lost 1 base, V lost 9 bases, and 8 bases had no gene match. Germline V lookup: CDR1 LNHDA, CDR2 SQIVND (reference sequence). CDR3 residues: CASVSGGESGANVLTF. CDR3 coding DNA: TGTGCCAGCGTCTCAGGGGGCGAGTCTGGGGCCAACGTCCTGACTTTC.

The V and J genes are TRBV6-5 and TRBJ2-3; 9 bases map to TRBD1. The germline V gene has CDR1 MNHEY and CDR2 SVGAGI. With V trimmed by 10 bases and J by 3 bases, 11 bases remained unmatched. The CDR3 covers 15 residues. CDR3 in amino acids: CATKLTGQGTDTQYF. In DNA form, the CDR3 reads TGTGCCACGAAACTAACGGGACAGGGAACAGATACGCAGTATTTT.

The gene calls are TRBV9 and TRBJ2-7; TRBD2 is a possible D gene (7 bases). CDR1 and CDR2 (germline): SGDLS, YYNGEE. This CDR3 has 16 amino acids. The V end was cut by 4 bases, the J end by 0 bases, with 17 bases between. The CDR3 DNA is TGTGCCAGCAGCCCCATCGGGGGGCAGGGCTCCTACGAGCAGTACTTC. This sequence encodes CASSPIGGQGSYEQYF.

This chain uses TRBV5-1 with TRBJ2-1; 13 bases align to TRBD2. V lost 3 bases and J lost 5; bases outside the gene matches: 2. The CDR3 sequence is 15 residues long. Germline V CDR1 and CDR2: SGHRS, YFSETQ. The CDR3 here is CASSSGTSGDNEQFF. CDR3 sequence (DNA): TGCGCCAGCAGCTCCGGGACTAGCGGGGACAATGAGCAGTTCTTC. The whole variable domain, remainder taken from reference TRBV5-1 and TRBJ2-1, is KAGVTQTPRYLIKTRGQQVTLSCSPISGHRSVSWYQQTPGQGLQFLFEYFSETQRNKGNFPGRFSGRQFSNSRSEMNVSTLELGDSALYLCASSSGTSGDNEQFFGPGTRLTVL.

The chain combines TRBV4-1 with TRBJ2-7; the match to TRBD2 covers 8 bases. Trimming cost V 2 bases and J 6 bases; bases outside gene matches: 6. The CDR3 extends over 14 amino acids. Germline loops: CDR1 MGHRA, CDR2 YSYEKL. The CDR3 protein is CASSQPGTRGEQYF. The DNA of the CDR3 is TGCGCCAGCAGCCAACCCGGGACTAGAGGCGAGCAGTACTTC.

The chain carries TRBV9 and TRBJ2-3; a possible D gene is TRBD2 (6 bases). Trimming took off 4 bases at V and 6 bases at J, with 18 bases between the two ends. This CDR3 region has 15 residues. Germline loops: CDR1 SGDLS, CDR2 YYNGEE. The CDR3 DNA follows: TGTGCCAGCAGCAATAATCTTGGGGAGGAGGATACGCAGTATTTT. Translation gives CASSNNLGEEDTQYF.

This clone is a singleton in its sample. The CDR3 DNA sequence: TGTGCCAGCAGCTATGGGGCGGGGGAAAAACTGTTTTTT. This sequence encodes CASSYGAGEKLFF. The rearrangement uses TRBV5-5 and TRBJ1-4, with D tentatively TRBD1 (5 bases). V dropped 3 bases and J dropped 8 bases, with 11 bases sitting between them. The germline V gene has CDR1 SGHKS and CDR2 YYEKEE (reference sequence). The CDR3 extends over 13 amino acids.

The chain recombines TRBV19 with TRBJ1-5; 7 nucleotides agree with TRBD1. The junction had 9 bases not matched to a gene; V was cut back by 0 bases and J by 4 bases. CDR1 is LNHDA and CDR2 is SQIVND in the germline V gene (reference sequence). The CDR3 has 17 amino acids. The CDR3 here is CASSIDLWDRLNQPQHF. The CDR3, as DNA: TGTGCCAGTAGTATAGATCTATGGGACAGACTAAATCAGCCCCAGCATTTT.

V and J are TRBV5-1 and TRBJ2-5; TRBD2 might be the D (6 bases). CDR1 is SGHRS and CDR2 is YFSETQ in the germline V gene. Trimming cost V 3 bases and J 5 bases, with 17 bases left between them. This CDR3 is built from 15 residues. In nucleotides, the CDR3 is TGCGCCAGCAGCTCCCTGGGGGGACCTCAGGAGACCCAGTACTTC. As protein: CASSSLGGPQETQYF.

The chain carries TRBV15 and TRBJ2-5; maybe TRBD2 (6 bases). Trimming shortened V by 5 bases and J by 5 bases, and 12 bases separated the two germline ends. Germline V gene lookup returns CDR1 LNHNV and CDR2 YYDKDF (reference sequence). This CDR3 has 13 amino acids. The DNA of the CDR3 is TGTGCCACCAGCCTCCGACTAGACGAGACCCAGTACTTC. This encodes CATSLRLDETQYF.

CDR3 residues: CASSSDRGIYEQYF. The DNA for the CDR3 is TGTGCCAGCAGTTCGGACAGGGGGATCTACGAGCAGTACTTC. V gene TRBV28 combines with J gene TRBJ2-7; 10 nucleotides match TRBD1. In germline, CDR1 is MDHEN, CDR2 SYDVKM. The CDR3 is made up of 14 amino acids. V shed 4 bases, J shed 3 bases, and the junction held 3 bases outside the gene matches.

The chain carries TRBV30 and TRBJ1-5, with D hard to call. Germline values: CDR1 GTSNPN, CDR2 SVGIG (reference sequence). CDR3 length equals 13 residues. Trimming removed 3 bases from V and 6 bases from J, with 12 bases in between. CDR3 coding DNA: TGTGCCTGGAGCACCCTAATGCGTCAGCCCCAGCATTTT. Protein product: CAWSTLMRQPQHF.

The CDR3 loop is CSAGHGGAQYF. CDR3 bases: TGCAGTGCTGGCCACGGGGGAGCCCAGTACTTC. The chain joins TRBV20-1 to TRBJ2-5; maybe TRBD2 (6 bases). Trimming shortened V by 5 bases and J by 9 bases, and 13 bases separated the two germline ends. The CDR3 runs 11 residues. Germline lookup yields CDR1 DFQATT and CDR2 SNEGSKA (reference sequence).

CDR3 sequence (DNA): TGCGCCAGCAGCTTGGTGAGGGCCCGGGAGCTGTTTTTT. Translating it yields CASSLVRARELFF. V gene TRBV5-1 combines with J gene TRBJ2-2; tentatively, D is TRBD2 (5 bases). V was cut by 0 bases and J by 9 bases, with 9 bases left in between. CDR3 size: 13 residues. Germline loops: CDR1 SGHRS, CDR2 YFSETQ. Together with reference TRBV5-1 and TRBJ2-2, the CDR3 gives the full variable domain: KAGVTQTPRYLIKTRGQQVTLSCSPISGHRSVSWYQQTPGQGLQFLFEYFSETQRNKGNFPGRFSGRQFSNSRSEMNVSTLELGDSALYLCASSLVRARELFFGEGSRLTVL.

The chain links TRBV28 to TRBJ2-5; 9 bases fit TRBD1. CDR1 is MDHEN, CDR2 SYDVKM, per germline. The trim removed 6 bases at V and 1 base at J, leaving 9 bases unmatched. The CDR3 sequence is 16 residues long. The CDR3 sequence is CASSPGTGKGQETQYF. CDR3 bases: TGTGCCAGCAGCCCCGGGACAGGGAAAGGCCAAGAGACCCAGTACTTC.

CDR3 sequence (DNA): TGTGCCAGTAGTATAGCCCTAAGCGGGAGCTACGAGCAGTACTTC. As protein: CASSIALSGSYEQYF. The chain carries TRBV19 and TRBJ2-7, with 8 bases aligning to TRBD2. This CDR3 region has 15 residues. Per the germline V gene, CDR1 is LNHDA and CDR2 is SQIVND (reference sequence). Trimming at V came to 1 base and at J to 3 bases, leaving 5 bases not matched to a gene.

This clone has a single count. The rearrangement links TRBV5-1 to TRBJ2-1; 8 nucleotides align to TRBD2. This CDR3 has 16 residues. CDR1 and CDR2 (germline): SGHRS, YFSETQ. The V segment lost 0 bases and the J segment 3 bases; nucleotides outside the gene matches: 5. CDR3 sequence: CASSLGSSGGYNEQFF. The CDR3 nucleotides are TGCGCCAGCAGCTTGGGCTCCAGCGGGGGCTACAATGAGCAGTTCTTC.